A single sample gave rise to the 2 T cell receptor beta chains below, sequenced in a study of shared clonotypes between healthy human individuals. TCRdb's copy holds only in-frame clones and misses some; the assay was immunoSEQ multiplex PCR. The table records a few million clones, 90% to 96% of them present only once. Sequenced: naive CD4+ T cells sorted from blood. Subset defined: CD45RA+ positively selected. All receptors derive from a man younger than 35 in good health.

This chain uses TRBV11-2 with TRBJ2-2, with unresolved D. This CDR3 is built from 13 residues. Germline lookup yields CDR1 SGHAT and CDR2 FQNNGV. V was pared by 3 bases and J by 1 base, with 3 bases between. Written as DNA, the CDR3 is TGTGCCAGCAGCTTCCGGAACACCGGGGAGCTGTTTTTT. Its translation: CASSFRNTGELFF.

V and J are TRBV29-1 and TRBJ2-1; 7 nucleotides match TRBD1. Germline V gene data show CDR1 as SQVTM and CDR2 as ANQGSEA. This CDR3 comprises 15 residues. The J segment lost 4 bases and the V segment lost 4 bases, leaving 10 bases of the junction unmatched. The CDR3 DNA is TGCAGCGTTGGTGGGAACGGGGACAGATACAATGAGCAGTTCTTC. Its protein is CSVGGNGDRYNEQFF.